Listed below are T cell receptor beta chains from one sample, sequenced in a study of blood T cell repertoires in COVID-19. Assay used: immunoSEQ multiplex PCR; TCRdb lists only in-frame clones, some missing. Among about 130,000 clones, around 85% were seen once, and the ten largest hold 3%. Sequencing input: peripheral blood. The source is an elderly woman with acute or convalescent COVID-19. Both conserved end residues are part of each CDR3. D genes are given only for firm matches. Some rows mark clone size as missing; the rest say once, few, many or name a class of expanded clone.

>NA|TRBJ1-1|NA|TRBV19
TGTGCCAGTAGTATCCTCCTGGCTCCGAACACTGAAGCTTTCTTT
CASSILLAPNTEAFF
>NA|TRBJ2-7|TRBD1|TRBV27
TGTGCCAGCAGTTTCCGGACAGGATCCTACGAGCAGTACTTC
CASSFRTGSYEQYF
>NA|TRBJ1-3|TRBD1|TRBV15
TGTGCCACCAGCAGCGACCGGGACAGGGCTTCTGGAAACACCATATATTTT
CATSSDRDRASGNTIYF
>NA|TRBJ1-6|TRBD1|TRBV5-4
TGTGCCAGCAGCCCCCGACAGGGGGCGGTTTCACCCCTCCACTTT
CASSPRQGAVSPLHF
>NA|TRBJ1-6|TRBD1|TRBV10-3
TGTGCCATCAGTGGCCCATTTCATACCACAGGGGGCGCTTACTCACCCCTCCACTTT
CAISGPFHTTGGAYSPLHF
>NA|TRBJ1-2|TRBD1|TRBV4-2
TGTGCCAGCACTGGGACAGGGGGCAGTTTTTTCTCTGGCTACACCTTC
CASTGTGGSFFSGYTF
>NA|TRBJ2-7|NA|TRBV27
TGTGCCAGCAGATATCAGGGGTCCTCCTACGAGCAGTACTTC
CASRYQGSSYEQYF
>few|TRBJ2-1|NA|TRBV6-1
TGTGCCAGCAGTGAAATCTATGAGCAGTTCTTC
CASSEIYEQFF
>few|TRBJ2-3|TRBD2|TRBV2
TGTGCCAGCAAACTAGCGGTCGGCACAGATACGCAGTATTTT
CASKLAVGTDTQYF
>NA|TRBJ2-1|NA|TRBV4-1
TGCGCCAGCAGCCAAGACGGGGGGCCGGCCGGGGATGGACAGTTCTTC
CASSQDGGPAGDGQFF
>once|TRBJ2-5|NA|TRBV12-3/TRBV12-4
TGTGCCAGCAGTTTAGATAGAGTCGAGACCCAGTACTTC
CASSLDRVETQYF
>NA|TRBJ1-1|NA|TRBV20-1
TGCAGTGCTAGTAGAGGAGCTAGCACTGAAGCTTTCTTT
CSASRGASTEAFF
>NA|TRBJ2-1|NA|TRBV9
TGTGCCAGCAGCGTATCATGGGACATTTACAATGAGCAGTTCTTC
CASSVSWDIYNEQFF
>few|TRBJ1-1|TRBD1|TRBV7-2
TGTGCCAGCAGATCCACAGGGGGCACTGAAGCTTTCTTT
CASRSTGGTEAFF
>NA|TRBJ1-4|NA|TRBV5-5
TGTGCCAGCAGCGGCCCAGGGGTTGATGAAAAACTGTTTTTT
CASSGPGVDEKLFF
>NA|TRBJ1-1|TRBD1|TRBV19
TGTGCCAGTAGTATCTTTTGGGGACAGGGCGGGAACACTGAAGCTTTCTTT
CASSIFWGQGGNTEAFF
>NA|TRBJ2-5|TRBD2|TRBV5-1
TGCGCCAGCAGCTTGAATAGAGTAGCGGGGGGTACAGAGACCCAGTACTTC
CASSLNRVAGGTETQYF
>NA|TRBJ1-6|NA|TRBV28
TGTGCCAGCATCTATGGGGGGTCCTCCTATAATTCACCCCTCCACTTT
CASIYGGSSYNSPLHF
>NA|TRBJ2-3|NA|TRBV11-2
TGTGCCAGCAGCTTAGGACAGTCTAGCACAGATACGCAGTATTTT
CASSLGQSSTDTQYF
>NA|TRBJ1-4|NA|TRBV5-1
TGCGCCAGCACCTGGACAGTAGATAATGAAAAACTGTTTTTT
CASTWTVDNEKLFF
>NA|TRBJ1-1|NA|TRBV6-2/TRBV6-3
TGTGCCAGCAGTCGAAATTTCGGCACTGAAGCTTTCTTT
CASSRNFGTEAFF
>few|TRBJ1-2|NA|TRBV14
TGTGCCAGCAGCCGGACCTGGACTGTTGGCTACACCTTC
CASSRTWTVGYTF
>NA|TRBJ1-3|NA|TRBV5-1
TGCGCCAGCAGCCCTGGATCCAATTTCCAGGGGCACACCATATATTTT
CASSPGSNFQGHTIYF
>NA|TRBJ2-2|NA|TRBV18
TGTGCCAGCCCGAGTCGTAGCGAGGCCGGGGAGCTGTTTTTT
CASPSRSEAGELFF
>NA|TRBJ2-1|TRBD2|TRBV6-2/TRBV6-3
TGTGCCAGCAGTGGGGGCACCAAGGGACTAGCGGGGGGCGCCTACAATGAGCAGTTCTTC
CASSGGTKGLAGGAYNEQFF
>NA|TRBJ1-3|TRBD1|TRBV4-1
TGCGCCAGCAGCCAAATCCCTAGGACAGGGGTGTTCTCTGGAAACACCATATATTTT
CASSQIPRTGVFSGNTIYF
>NA|TRBJ1-3|NA|TRBV11-2
TGTGCCAGCAGCCTGGACGGGAGAGGAGGAAACACCATATATTTT
CASSLDGRGGNTIYF
>NA|TRBJ2-5|NA|TRBV19
TGTGCCAGTAGTAGGGACTCCAGGAGGGGAGAGACCCAGTACTTC
CASSRDSRRGETQYF
>once|TRBJ2-7|TRBD1|TRBV30
TGTGCCTGGAGCCGAAGACAGGGGGCAACTAACGAGCAGTACTTC
CAWSRRQGATNEQYF
>NA|TRBJ2-7|NA|TRBV9
TGTGCCAGCAGCGTAGGGGCCTTTCTGGGCGAGCAGTACTTC
CASSVGAFLGEQYF
>NA|TRBJ2-2|TRBD1|TRBV19
TGTGCCAGTAGGGACAGGGGTGGAAACACCGGGGAGCTGTTTTTT
CASRDRGGNTGELFF
>NA|TRBJ2-7|TRBD1|TRBV10-3
TGTGCCATCAGCCTGGGACAGGGGGGCACCTACGAGCAGTACTTC
CAISLGQGGTYEQYF
>NA|TRBJ2-2|NA|TRBV5-1
TGCGCCAGCAGCTCCGGGACAACGAACACCGGGGAGCTGTTTTTT
CASSSGTTNTGELFF
>NA|TRBJ2-3|TRBD1|TRBV25-1
TGTGCCAGCAGTGAGAGACAGGGGGCAAATACGCAGTATTTT
CASSERQGANTQYF
>NA|TRBJ2-7|TRBD1|TRBV7-6
TGTGCCAGCAGCTTGGAAACACCGGGACAGGGATTCTCCTACGAGCAGTACTTC
CASSLETPGQGFSYEQYF
>NA|TRBJ1-5|NA|TRBV7-8
TGTGCCAGCAGCTTAGACCGCCAGGGGTTCATCTCCGGCAATCAGCCCCAGCATTTT
CASSLDRQGFISGNQPQHF
>NA|TRBJ1-2|NA|TRBV29-1
TGCAGCGTTGAAGATTACGGGTACTATGGCTACACCTTC
CSVEDYGYYGYTF
>NA|TRBJ1-1|NA|TRBV5-1
TGCGCCAGCAGCTTGAGTGGGGGCGGGTCTGAAGCTTTCTTT
CASSLSGGGSEAFF
>NA|TRBJ1-5|TRBD1|TRBV6-2/TRBV6-3
TGTGCCAGCAGTTCGGACAGGGAACGGAGTATGGCCAATCAGCCCCAGCATTTT
CASSSDRERSMANQPQHF
>few|TRBJ2-7|NA|TRBV10-3
TGTGCCATCAGTGCCTCAGGGAATTACGAGCAGTACTTC
CAISASGNYEQYF
>NA|TRBJ2-5|NA|TRBV15
TGTGCCACCAGCAGAGGCGAGGGAATCCGGGGGGAGACCCAGTACTTC
CATSRGEGIRGETQYF
>NA|TRBJ1-1|NA|TRBV4-3
TGCGCCAGCTCAAGGGGGGGGGAAGGCCGGACTTTCTTT
CASSRGGEGRTFF
>NA|TRBJ2-3|NA|TRBV12-3/TRBV12-4
TGTGCCAGCAGTTTCTTTCGGACAGATACGCAGTATTTT
CASSFFRTDTQYF
>NA|TRBJ1-2|TRBD1|TRBV5-4
TGTGCCAGCAGCCCTAGGCGGTCGACAGGGGAGGATGGCTACACCTTC
CASSPRRSTGEDGYTF
>NA|TRBJ2-7|NA|TRBV13
TGTGCCAGCAGCTTACCGGACAGCTACGAGCAGTACTTC
CASSLPDSYEQYF